This TCR beta chain was documented in a study of CD8+ T cells in alopecia areata. Background on the study: Patients in the treated group were given tofacitinib by mouth, 5 to 10 mg twice a day. Treated patients received severity scores based on the percentage of scalp area affected.

As for treatment: oral pan-JAK inhibitor, 5-10 mg twice daily. This clone was observed a handful of times. What it recognizes is unknown. Study findings and constraints: Relative to mice, TCR sharing across patients was less clear, a difference possibly HLA-related. Researchers report lesional scalp, most notably alopecia totalis/universalis, outstripped normal scalp in clonality.

There are 15 residues in the CDR3. V was cut by 6 bases and J by 0 bases, with 9 bases left in between. Germline V gene sequence: CDR1 LGHNT, CDR2 FRNRAP. Extraction and reverse transcription of RNA yielded cDNA as the sequencing template. Clones were sequenced by immunoSEQ multiplex PCR, and TCRdb holds only the in-frame ones, with some missing. The repertoire includes 170,000 or so clones, roughly 61% of them detected once, and roughly 12% sits in the top ten. The source of this sequence is a human donor with alopecia areata. J is TRBJ1-6 and V is TRBV12-5; the D gene is possibly TRBD1 (5 bases). The sample was CD8+ T cells sorted from blood, taken at week 24, from a patient treated with tofacitinib. The DNA of the CDR3 is TGTGCTAGTGGCTTTGACAGCTCCTATAATTCACCCCTCCACTTT. It yields the protein CASGFDSSYNSPLHF.